A selection of T cell receptor beta chains follows, all from one sample in a study of CD8+ T cells in alopecia areata. Profiled with immunoSEQ multiplex PCR; TCRdb holds only in-frame clones, not every one. The table lists approximately 42,000 clones, roughly two thirds of them singletons. The source material was CD8+ T cells sorted from blood, sampled at week 4, from a patient treated with tofacitinib. The receptors shown here come from a human donor with alopecia areata. CDR3s include the opening cysteine and the closing phenylalanine or tryptophan. A D gene is named only where the DNA matches it firmly. A row's size may be missing; if present it is once, few, many or a size class.

J,size,V,D,DNA,CDR3
TRBJ2-7,few,TRBV30,.,TGTGCCTGGAGTGTAGGGTCAGGGAATGAGCAGTACTTC,CAWSVGSGNEQYF
TRBJ2-7,.,TRBV29-1,.,TGCAGCGTTGAGCGGGGTGGTTCGGAAACTCAAGAGCAGTACTTC,CSVERGGSETQEQYF
TRBJ2-6,.,TRBV5-1,.,TGCGCCAGCATCGGCTCTGGGGCCAACGTCCTGACTTTC,CASIGSGANVLTF
TRBJ2-7,.,TRBV29-1,.,TGCAGCCCCCTATACGAGCAGTACTTC,CSPLYEQYF
TRBJ2-1,.,TRBV7-2,TRBD2,TGTGCCAGCAGCTTGACGACTAGCGGGGGTCACAATGAGCAGTTCTTC,CASSLTTSGGHNEQFF
TRBJ2-7,.,TRBV7-2,.,TGTGCCAGCAGCTTAGATGGTCGGGACGGGTCCTACGAGCAGTACTTC,CASSLDGRDGSYEQYF
TRBJ2-1,once,TRBV5-4,TRBD2,TGTGCCAGCAGCTTTGGGACTAGCGGGGGAACTGAGCAGTTCTTC,CASSFGTSGGTEQFF
TRBJ2-7,.,TRBV30,TRBD1,TGTGCCTGGAGTACCGGGACAGGCGTTTACGAGCAGTACTTC,CAWSTGTGVYEQYF
TRBJ1-5,.,TRBV15,.,TGTGCCACCAGCAGAGATCGGGGGGGCGGTCAGCCCCAGCATTTT,CATSRDRGGGQPQHF
TRBJ2-5,.,TRBV18,.,TGTGCCAGCTCACCCCCGGCAGGGGAGACCCAGTACTTC,CASSPPAGETQYF
TRBJ1-1,.,TRBV7-8,.,TGTGCCACCAGGGGTGCTAGCGCTGAAGCTTTCTTT,CATRGASAEAFF
TRBJ2-1,.,TRBV29-1,TRBD1,TGCAGCGCTACAGGGGACCACAATGAGCAGTTCTTC,CSATGDHNEQFF
TRBJ2-7,.,TRBV5-6,.,TGTGCCAGCAGCTTGCAGGGGCGCACCTACGAGCAGTACTTC,CASSLQGRTYEQYF
TRBJ1-1,few,TRBV27,.,TGTGCCAGCAGTATATCAGGGAACACTGAAGCTTTCTTT,CASSISGNTEAFF
TRBJ1-1,few,TRBV29-1,.,TGCAGTTCTTGGGGTGGGTCTGAAGCTTTCTTT,CSSWGGSEAFF
TRBJ2-3,few,TRBV4-3,.,TGCGCCAGCAGCCAAGATCCGAGGGGCACAGATACGCAGTATTTT,CASSQDPRGTDTQYF
TRBJ1-1,.,TRBV11-2,.,TGTGCCAGCAGCTTAGGGCGGGGAGGGGAAGCTTTCTTT,CASSLGRGGEAFF
TRBJ2-3,.,TRBV5-1,.,TGCGCCAGCAGCTTGATAAAGGTCGGCACAGATACGCAGTATTTT,CASSLIKVGTDTQYF
TRBJ2-7,few,TRBV5-6,.,TGTGCCAGCAGCTTGGCCAGGGGTCGAGAGCAGTACTTC,CASSLARGREQYF
TRBJ2-1,.,TRBV2,TRBD2,TGTGCCAGCAGTGGGACTAGCGGGGGAACCTACAATGAGCAGTTCTTC,CASSGTSGGTYNEQFF
TRBJ1-5,few,TRBV7-8,TRBD1,TGTGCCAGCAGCTTAAGGGCGACAGGGGCTCTCGGCAATCAGCCCCAGCATTTT,CASSLRATGALGNQPQHF
TRBJ2-1,.,TRBV27,.,TGTGCCAGCAGTCCCGACCCAAACCGGAGCTCCTACAATGAGCAGTTCTTC,CASSPDPNRSSYNEQFF
TRBJ2-7,.,TRBV30,TRBD1,TGTGCCTGGAGTCCCGGGACAGGGGATTACGAGCAGTACTTC,CAWSPGTGDYEQYF
TRBJ2-5,once,TRBV5-6,TRBD1,TGTGCCAGCAGCGACGCCAGGGGGACAGGGCGAGAAGAGACCCAGTACTTC,CASSDARGTGREETQYF
TRBJ1-2,.,TRBV29-1,TRBD1,TGCAGCGTCCGGGACAGTCCGGGCTACACCTTC,CSVRDSPGYTF
TRBJ2-7,.,TRBV9,.,TGTGCCAGCAGCCCCATTGATAGATCCGAGCAGTACTTC,CASSPIDRSEQYF
TRBJ2-3,.,TRBV6-5,TRBD1,TGTGCCAGTTCTCCGGGACAGGGCACAGATACGCAGTATTTT,CASSPGQGTDTQYF
TRBJ1-5,.,TRBV15,TRBD1,TGTGCCACCAGCAGAGATGGGACAGAAGATCAGCCCCAGCATTTT,CATSRDGTEDQPQHF
TRBJ2-1,.,TRBV15,.,TGTGCCACCAGCAGGACTACCTACAATGAGCAGTTCTTC,CATSRTTYNEQFF
TRBJ2-3,.,TRBV27,.,TGTGCCAGCGCGTTGCTATATCCAGATACGCAGTATTTT,CASALLYPDTQYF
TRBJ2-2,few,TRBV5-1,TRBD1,TGCGCCAGCAGCCCGGGACAGCCGAACACCGGGGAGCTGTTTTTT,CASSPGQPNTGELFF